This T cell receptor (beta chain) was profiled in a study of T cells in Graves' hyperthyroidism and ophthalmopathy. Study-level findings and limits: Most thyroid clonotypes with frequency above 0.001 were detected in blood. Ophthalmopathy cases were set apart from stable hyperthyroidism by a 13 V-J model.

RNA transcripts yielded amplified TCR beta CDR3 regions. TCR CDR3 regions were first amplified by RT-PCR with HTBI primers. Via MiXCR, TCRdb re-called the multiplex PCR reads, giving one row per CDR3 protein. The repertoire consists of roughly 93,000 distinct CDR3 sequences, with roughly 39% occurring once and the leading ten covering 10%. This clonotype was detected many times. No antigen is known for it. One junction end disagrees with the germline gene, perhaps due to a read error. Orbital computed tomography, thyroid ultrasound, serum thyroxine and TRAb, and clinical symptoms together informed the diagnoses. Germline CDR1 SEHNR, CDR2 FQNEAQ (reference sequence). The CDR3 is made up of 11 amino acids.

The rearrangement links TRBV7-9 to TRBJ1-1; D ambiguous. The specimen sequenced was peripheral blood or thyroid tissue (not recorded which). This TCR was recovered from a woman aged 25-40 years with Graves' hyperthyroidism. The chain's CDR3 is CACSLGAEAFF. The CDR3 coding sequence is TGTGCCTGCAGCTTGGGCGCTGAAGCTTTCTTT.